The rows below give T cell receptor beta chains drawn from one sample of a study of T-cell memory formation after mild COVID-19. TCRdb reprocessed the 5' RACE reads with MiXCR, giving one entry per CDR3 protein. The repertoire consists of roughly 310,000 distinct CDR3 sequences, with 15% to 20% occurring once and the leading ten covering 20% to 25%. The specimen was PBMCs or a T cell subset sorted from them (not recorded which). These receptors all come from a man between 18 and 29 years old who had mild COVID-19 (a few samples of this study predate the infection). Cell type and time point are not known. Both conserved end residues are part of each CDR3. D genes are given only for firm matches. Clone size is given for some rows only: seen once, a few or many times, or a class if the clone is expanded.

V	D	size	J	DNA	CDR3
TRBV5-4	.	few	TRBJ2-7	TGTGCCAGCAGCTCGGATCCGGGAGACTCCTACGAGCAGTACTTC	CASSSDPGDSYEQYF
TRBV4-3	.	.	TRBJ2-3	TGCGCCAGCAGCCAAGGGGTACCCAGCACAGATACGCAGTATTTT	CASSQGVPSTDTQYF
TRBV19	.	.	TRBJ2-3	TGTGCCAGTACAGTGGGGGCCACAGATACGCAGTATTTT	CASTVGATDTQYF
TRBV2	.	few	TRBJ1-5	TGTGCCAGCAGACCGTACAGGGATGGCAATCAGCCCCAGCATTTT	CASRPYRDGNQPQHF
TRBV5-1	.	.	TRBJ2-3	TGCGCCAGCAGCGCGGATGGTCGTTCCACAGATACGCAGTATTTT	CASSADGRSTDTQYF
TRBV7-9	TRBD1	few	TRBJ2-5	TGTGCCAGCCTACAGGGGGCAGGAGAGACCCAGTACTTC	CASLQGAGETQYF
TRBV7-2	.	many	TRBJ2-7	TGTGCCAGCAGCTTACCCTCAGGGTCGAGGGAGCAGTACTTC	CASSLPSGSREQYF
TRBV4-3	TRBD1	.	TRBJ1-2	TGCGCCAGCAGCCAAGCCGTGACAGGGAACTATGGCTACACCTTC	CASSQAVTGNYGYTF
TRBV5-6	TRBD2	many	TRBJ2-2	TGTGCCAGCAGCTTGAGCGGGGGCAGGGAGCTGTTTTTT	CASSLSGGRELFF
TRBV24-1	.	.	TRBJ2-3	TGTGCCACCAGTGAGTCAACAGGGTTAGATACGCAGTATTTT	CATSESTGLDTQYF
TRBV6-6	.	few	TRBJ1-4	TGTGCCAGCAGTTACTACGTTACAAGGAGAACTAATGAAAAACTGTTTTTT	CASSYYVTRRTNEKLFF
TRBV4-1	.	.	TRBJ1-1	TGCGCCAGCAGCCAAGGTCGTCGGAACAACACTGAAGCTTTCTTT	CASSQGRRNNTEAFF
TRBV7-2	.	.	TRBJ2-4	TGTGCCAGCAGCTTAACCCGAGCAGGGGATACCGAAAACATTCAGTACTTC	CASSLTRAGDTENIQYF
TRBV7-2	.	.	TRBJ2-1	TGTGCCAGCAGCCCCCCCGACTACAATGAGCAGTTCTTC	CASSPPDYNEQFF
TRBV10-3	TRBD1	.	TRBJ2-5	TGTGCCATCAGTGATGTGGGACAGGGTAAAGAGACCCAGTACTTC	CAISDVGQGKETQYF
TRBV6-1	.	.	TRBJ1-4	TGTGCCAGCAGTGAGTCGCAAGGTGAAAAACTGTTTTTT	CASSESQGEKLFF
TRBV19	TRBD1	many	TRBJ2-1	TGTGCCACTCGGACAGGGTATATTGGTGAGCAGTTCTTC	CATRTGYIGEQFF
TRBV12-3/TRBV12-4	.	many	TRBJ2-2	TGTGCCAGCAGTTTGAGAGGGGGGACCGGGGAGCTGTTTTTT	CASSLRGGTGELFF
TRBV20-1	.	few	TRBJ1-5	TGCAGTGCTAGACCCTCGAGCCACAATCAGCCCCAGCATTTT	CSARPSSHNQPQHF
TRBV7-8	.	few	TRBJ2-2	TGTGCCAGCAGCTTAGCAGAGAGCGGGCTCACTACCGGGGAGCTGTTTTTT	CASSLAESGLTTGELFF
TRBV20-1	TRBD2	.	TRBJ2-3	TGCAGTGCTAGACTCCTAGCGGGGGGGATGGGAACAGATACGCAGTATTTT	CSARLLAGGMGTDTQYF
TRBV5-1	.	few	TRBJ1-4	TGCGCCAGCAGCTTGGCTTCAGGGAATGAAAAACTGTTTTTT	CASSLASGNEKLFF
TRBV27	TRBD1	few	TRBJ1-6	TGTGCCAGCAGTGCAGGACAGGGGACCTATAATTCACCCCTCCACTTT	CASSAGQGTYNSPLHF
TRBV27	TRBD1	.	TRBJ2-4	TGTGCCAGCAGCCACGACAGGGGGGAAAACATTCAGTACTTC	CASSHDRGENIQYF
TRBV10-3	.	.	TRBJ1-2	TGTGCCATCAGCGCGGGCGGAGGCTACACCTTC	CAISAGGGYTF
TRBV6-5	.	many	TRBJ1-2	TGTGCCAGCAGTTGGTCGGGGGCGCGAAATGGCTACACCTTC	CASSWSGARNGYTF
TRBV5-1	TRBD1	.	TRBJ2-3	TGCGCCAGCAGCTTGCAGGGGACAGTTGGCACAGATACGCAGTATTTT	CASSLQGTVGTDTQYF
TRBV20-1	TRBD2	.	TRBJ2-3	TGCAGTGCATCGGGGGGGATCGCAGATACGCAGTATTTT	CSASGGIADTQYF
TRBV24-1	.	once	TRBJ2-7	TGTGCCACCAGTGATTTGGGCTACGAGCAGTACTTC	CATSDLGYEQYF
TRBV7-2	TRBD1	.	TRBJ1-5	TGTGCCAGCAGCTTCGTGGCGACAGGGGTGGGTCAGCCCCAGCATTTT	CASSFVATGVGQPQHF
TRBV5-6	.	few	TRBJ1-1	TGTGCCAGCAGCTCCTATCTCGGGACGGCGAACACTGAAGCTTTCTTT	CASSSYLGTANTEAFF
TRBV27	.	.	TRBJ1-1	TGTGCCAGCACAGATCACCTAGGGAACACTGAAGCTTTCTTT	CASTDHLGNTEAFF
TRBV6-5	.	.	TRBJ2-2	TGTGCCAGCAGTCCCGTAGTGATAGCGGCGAACACCGGGGAGCTGTTTTTT	CASSPVVIAANTGELFF
TRBV19	TRBD1	few	TRBJ2-5	TGTGCCAGTAGTACTTCGACAGGGGGTCGTGAGACCCAGTACTTC	CASSTSTGGRETQYF
TRBV25-1	.	many	TRBJ1-2	TGTGCCAGCAGTGAATCGTCGGGCTTCTCTTACGGCTACACCTTC	CASSESSGFSYGYTF
TRBV25-1	.	.	TRBJ1-6	TGTGCCAGCAGGTTCCTTACTAATTCACCCCTCCACTTT	CASRFLTNSPLHF
TRBV30	.	few	TRBJ1-1	TGTGCCTGGAACAGCTACCAAGGCACTGAAGCTTTCTTT	CAWNSYQGTEAFF
TRBV4-1	TRBD1	few	TRBJ1-1	TGCGCCAGCACTGGACAGGGGTGGTCGGCTTTCTTT	CASTGQGWSAFF
TRBV28	.	.	TRBJ1-2	TGTGCCAGCAAACAGGATTATGGCTACACCTTC	CASKQDYGYTF
TRBV7-8	.	few	TRBJ2-6	TGTGCCAGCAGCGTCCGGGACACCCTCTCTGGGGCCAACGTCCTGACTTTC	CASSVRDTLSGANVLTF
TRBV27	.	few	TRBJ2-7	TGTGCCAGCAGTTTATACGCCCTAGCTGGGAACGAGCAGTACTTC	CASSLYALAGNEQYF
TRBV24-1	.	few	TRBJ2-5	TGTGCCACCAGTGACGCCGGGGCTAAGGAGACCCAGTACTTC	CATSDAGAKETQYF
TRBV2	TRBD2	.	TRBJ2-5	TGTGCCAGCAGTGAAGCGGGGACTACCCAAGAGACCCAGTACTTC	CASSEAGTTQETQYF
TRBV7-2	TRBD1	few	TRBJ1-1	TGTGCCAGCAGCGCCCACGGGACAGGGGACACTGAAGCTTTCTTT	CASSAHGTGDTEAFF
TRBV20-1	.	.	TRBJ2-4	TGCAGTGCTAGAAAGGCAGGTGACATTCAGTACTTC	CSARKAGDIQYF
TRBV20-1	.	.	TRBJ1-4	TGCAGTGCTAGTGCCTACCAGGGTGCGACGGAAAAACTGTTTTTT	CSASAYQGATEKLFF
TRBV5-1	.	few	TRBJ1-1	TGCGCCAGCAGCTTGGCCGAAAGGGGTAACACTGAAGCTTTCTTT	CASSLAERGNTEAFF
TRBV10-3	TRBD1	.	TRBJ1-3	TGTGCCATCAGTGCCCGGACAGGGGCTGGAAACACCATATATTTT	CAISARTGAGNTIYF
TRBV20-1	.	many	TRBJ2-1	TGCAGTGCTAGAGATCGGGGGCGGTGGTACAATGAGCAGTTCTTC	CSARDRGRWYNEQFF
TRBV19	.	many	TRBJ1-1	TGCGCCAGCTCGATCGGGACAGAAGCTTTCTTT	CASSIGTEAFF
TRBV20-1	TRBD1	.	TRBJ1-2	TGCAGTGCTTCTTCGGTTGGACAGGGAAGGTTCTATGGCTACACCTTC	CSASSVGQGRFYGYTF
TRBV12-3/TRBV12-4	.	few	TRBJ2-3	TGTGCCAGCACCCCACAATGGGGCACAGATACGCAGTATTTT	CASTPQWGTDTQYF
TRBV4-2	.	many	TRBJ2-3	TGTGCCAGCAGCCGGGAATGGCGGCCCAACACAGATACGCAGTATTTT	CASSREWRPNTDTQYF